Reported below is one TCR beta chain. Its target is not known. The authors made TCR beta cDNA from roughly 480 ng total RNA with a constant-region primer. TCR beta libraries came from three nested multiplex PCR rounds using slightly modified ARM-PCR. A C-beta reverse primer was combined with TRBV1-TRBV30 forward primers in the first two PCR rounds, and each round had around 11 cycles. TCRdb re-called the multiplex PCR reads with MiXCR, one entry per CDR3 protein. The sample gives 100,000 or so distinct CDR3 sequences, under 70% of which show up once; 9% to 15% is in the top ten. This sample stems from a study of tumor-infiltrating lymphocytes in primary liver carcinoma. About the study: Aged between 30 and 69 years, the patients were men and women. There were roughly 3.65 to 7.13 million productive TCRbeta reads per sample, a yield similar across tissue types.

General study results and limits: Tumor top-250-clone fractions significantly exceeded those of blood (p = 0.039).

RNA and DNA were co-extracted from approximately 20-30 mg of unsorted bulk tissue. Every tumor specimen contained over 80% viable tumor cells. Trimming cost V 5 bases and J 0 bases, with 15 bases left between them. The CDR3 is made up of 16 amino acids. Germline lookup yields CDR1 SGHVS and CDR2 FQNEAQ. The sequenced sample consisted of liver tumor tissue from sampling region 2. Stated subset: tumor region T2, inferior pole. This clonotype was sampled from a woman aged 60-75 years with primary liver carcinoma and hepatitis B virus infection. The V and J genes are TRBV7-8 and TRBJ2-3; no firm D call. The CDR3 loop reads CASSPRTQGSTDTQYF. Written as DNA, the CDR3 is TGTGCCAGCAGCCCCCGCACACAAGGCAGCACAGATACGCAGTATTTT.